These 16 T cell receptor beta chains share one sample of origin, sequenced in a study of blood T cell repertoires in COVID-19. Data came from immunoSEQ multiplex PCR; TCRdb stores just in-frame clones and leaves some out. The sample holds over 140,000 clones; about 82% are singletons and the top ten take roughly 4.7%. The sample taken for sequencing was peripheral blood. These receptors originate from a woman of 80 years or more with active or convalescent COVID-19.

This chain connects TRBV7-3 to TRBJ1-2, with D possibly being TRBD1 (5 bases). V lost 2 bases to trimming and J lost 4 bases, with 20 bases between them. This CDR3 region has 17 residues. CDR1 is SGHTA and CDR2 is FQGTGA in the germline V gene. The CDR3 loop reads CASSLDEIQGFLYGYTF. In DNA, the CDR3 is TGTGCCAGCAGCTTAGATGAAATTCAGGGATTCCTCTATGGCTACACCTTC.

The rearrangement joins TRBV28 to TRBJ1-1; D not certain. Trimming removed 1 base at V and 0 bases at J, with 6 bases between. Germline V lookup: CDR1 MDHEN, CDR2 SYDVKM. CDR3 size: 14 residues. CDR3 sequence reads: CASSLLGLNTEAFF. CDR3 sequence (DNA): TGTGCCAGCAGTTTATTGGGCTTGAACACTGAAGCTTTCTTT.

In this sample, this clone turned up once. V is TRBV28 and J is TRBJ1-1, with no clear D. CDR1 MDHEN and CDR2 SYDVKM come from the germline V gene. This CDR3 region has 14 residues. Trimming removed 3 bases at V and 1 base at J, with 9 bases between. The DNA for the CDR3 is TGTGCCAGCAGTTTCGGTGGTGGGAACACTGAAGCTTTCTTT. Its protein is CASSFGGGNTEAFF.

In nucleotides, the CDR3 is TGTGCCAGCAGCACATCCCCCCACCTTAAAGCTTTCTTT. This codes for CASSTSPHLKAFF. The chain has TRBV7-9 and TRBJ1-1, with D unclear. V lost 5 bases and J lost 9, with 16 bases in between. This CDR3 has 13 amino acids. The V gene's germline CDR1 is SEHNR and CDR2 FQNEAQ (reference sequence). Together with reference TRBV7-9 and TRBJ1-1, the CDR3 gives the full variable domain: DTGVSQNPRHKITKRGQNVTFRCDPISEHNRLYWYRQTLGQGPEFLTYFQNEAQLEKSRLLSDRFSAERPKGSFSTLEIQRTEQGDSAMYLCASSTSPHLKAFFGQGTRLTVV.

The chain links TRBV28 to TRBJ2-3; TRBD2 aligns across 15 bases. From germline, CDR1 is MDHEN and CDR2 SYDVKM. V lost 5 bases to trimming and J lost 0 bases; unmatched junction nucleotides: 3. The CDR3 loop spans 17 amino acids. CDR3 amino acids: CASSGTSGGRSTDTQYF. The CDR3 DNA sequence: TGTGCCAGCAGTGGGACTAGCGGGGGGCGTAGCACAGATACGCAGTATTTT.

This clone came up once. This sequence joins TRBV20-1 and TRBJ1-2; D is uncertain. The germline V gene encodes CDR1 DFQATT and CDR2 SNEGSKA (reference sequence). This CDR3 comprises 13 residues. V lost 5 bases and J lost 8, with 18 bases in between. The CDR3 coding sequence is TGCAGTGCTCGTGCGGTTTCCCATTCGGGCTACACCTTC. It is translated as CSARAVSHSGYTF.

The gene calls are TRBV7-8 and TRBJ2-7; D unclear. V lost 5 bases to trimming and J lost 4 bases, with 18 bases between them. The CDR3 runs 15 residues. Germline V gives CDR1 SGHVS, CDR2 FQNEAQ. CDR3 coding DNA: TGTGCCAGCAGCGAGACGCAGCTCAGGCGATACGAGCAGTACTTC. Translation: CASSETQLRRYEQYF. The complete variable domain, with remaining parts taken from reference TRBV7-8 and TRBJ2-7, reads GAGVSQSPRYKVAKRGQDVALRCDPISGHVSLFWYQQALGQGPEFLTYFQNEAQLDKSGLPSDRFFAERPEGSVSTLKIQRTQQEDSAVYLCASSETQLRRYEQYFGPGTRLTVT.

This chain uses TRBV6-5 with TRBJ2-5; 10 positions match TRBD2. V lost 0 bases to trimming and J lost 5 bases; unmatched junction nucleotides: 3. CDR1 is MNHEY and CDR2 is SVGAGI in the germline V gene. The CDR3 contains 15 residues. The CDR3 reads CASSYSLAGGETQYF. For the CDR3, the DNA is TGTGCCAGCAGTTACTCATTAGCGGGGGGCGAGACCCAGTACTTC.

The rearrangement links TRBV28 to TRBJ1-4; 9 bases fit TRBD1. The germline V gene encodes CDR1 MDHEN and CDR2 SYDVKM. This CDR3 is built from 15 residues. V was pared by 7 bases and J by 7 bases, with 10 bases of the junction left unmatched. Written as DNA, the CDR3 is TGTGCCAGCAACACAGGGGGCCTTGGTGGTGAAAAACTGTTTTTT. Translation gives CASNTGGLGGEKLFF.

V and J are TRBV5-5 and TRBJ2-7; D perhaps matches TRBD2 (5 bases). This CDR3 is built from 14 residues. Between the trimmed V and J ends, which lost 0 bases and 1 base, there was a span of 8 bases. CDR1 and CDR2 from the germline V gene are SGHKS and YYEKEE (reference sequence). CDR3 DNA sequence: TGTGCCAGCAGCTTGGCTAGCCTTTCCTACGAGCAGTACTTC. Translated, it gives CASSLASLSYEQYF.

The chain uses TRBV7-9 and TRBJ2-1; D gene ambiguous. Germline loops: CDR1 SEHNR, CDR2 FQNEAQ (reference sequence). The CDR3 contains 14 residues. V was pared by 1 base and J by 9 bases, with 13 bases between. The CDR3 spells CASSLGSPGGEQFF. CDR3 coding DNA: TGTGCCAGCAGCTTAGGATCCCCAGGTGGTGAGCAGTTCTTC.

The DNA of the CDR3 is TGTGCCAGCAGCTTAATCGGGGTAGCCGAGCAGTTCTTC. It specifies CASSLIGVAEQFF. The genes are TRBV7-3 and TRBJ2-1; TRBD2 is a possible D gene (5 bases). V shed 1 base and J shed 10 bases, with 11 bases lying between them. Germline CDR1 reads SGHTA; CDR2 reads FQGTGA. This CDR3 has 13 residues. Full variable domain (missing parts from reference TRBV7-3 and TRBJ2-1): GAGVSQTPSNKVTEKGKYVELRCDPISGHTALYWYRQSLGQGPEFLIYFQGTGAADDSGLPNDRFFAVRPEGSVSTLKIQRTERGDSAVYLCASSLIGVAEQFFGPGTRLTVL.

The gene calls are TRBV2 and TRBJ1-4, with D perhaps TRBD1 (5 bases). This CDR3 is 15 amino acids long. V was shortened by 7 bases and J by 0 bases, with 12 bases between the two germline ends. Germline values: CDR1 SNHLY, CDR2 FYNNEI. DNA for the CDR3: TGTGCCAGCACTCCTGGGGCGGCAACTAATGAAAAACTGTTTTTT. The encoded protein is CASTPGAATNEKLFF. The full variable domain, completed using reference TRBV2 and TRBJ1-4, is EPEVTQTPSHQVTQMGQEVILRCVPISNHLYFYWYRQILGQKVEFLVSFYNNEISEKSEIFDDQFSVERPDGSNFTLKIRSTKLEDSAMYFCASTPGAATNEKLFFGSGTQLSVL.

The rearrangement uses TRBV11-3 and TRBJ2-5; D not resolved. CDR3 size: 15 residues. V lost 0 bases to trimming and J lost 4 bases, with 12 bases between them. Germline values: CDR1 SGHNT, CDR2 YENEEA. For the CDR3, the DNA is TGTGCCAGCAGCTTAGATTCCGCCGGTACAGAGACCCAGTACTTC. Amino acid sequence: CASSLDSAGTETQYF.

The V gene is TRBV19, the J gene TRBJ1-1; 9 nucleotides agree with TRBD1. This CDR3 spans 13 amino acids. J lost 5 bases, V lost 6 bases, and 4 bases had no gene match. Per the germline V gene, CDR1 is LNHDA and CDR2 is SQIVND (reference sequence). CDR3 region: CASSYDRGTEAFF. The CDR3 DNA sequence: TGTGCCAGTAGCTACGACAGGGGGACTGAAGCTTTCTTT. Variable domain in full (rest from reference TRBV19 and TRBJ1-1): DGGITQSPKYLFRKEGQNVTLSCEQNLNHDAMYWYRQDPGQGLRLIYYSQIVNDFQKGDIAEGYSVSREKKESFPLTVTSAQKNPTAFYLCASSYDRGTEAFFGQGTRLTVV.

CDR3 sequence: CASSYGAVLGGQYF. The CDR3 nucleotides are TGTGCCAGCAGTTACGGGGCAGTCCTGGGCGGACAGTACTTC. The rearrangement joins TRBV6-2 or TRBV6-3 to TRBJ2-7; D might be TRBD1 (5 bases). In germline, CDR1 is MNHEY, CDR2 SVGEGT. The CDR3 runs to 14 residues. V lost 2 bases and J 10 bases, leaving 18 bases between the germline ends.